The 21 T cell receptor beta chains given below trace back to one sample, sequenced in a study of human T cells and chemical hapten exposure (dated by TCRdb to about 2021). The time point label, as the study defines it: patch test 3, about 24 weeks after DPC sensitization. In the paper's terms, the treatment or condition label means: therapeutic diphenylcyclopropenone sensitization with weekly scalp DPC. The library was prepared using RACE. The reads were generated on a NextSeq 500. Starting from the raw public reads, TCRdb applied fastp trimming at Q25, assembled clones with MiXCR and retained in-frame beta chains. Entries are consolidated by CDR3 protein sequence, retaining the most common genes and DNA. The sample records 130,000 or so distinct CDR3 sequences, about 11% of which are singletons. Clones ranked in the top ten supply approximately 2.5% of the sample. The sequencing here drew on whole blood, taken in connection with sensitization to the hapten diphenylcyclopropenone (DPC). Source of these receptors: a woman aged 45-60 years with alopecia areata. Some clones in this sample may be carry-over from other donors' samples.

This sequence joins TRBV12-3 or TRBV12-4 and TRBJ2-3; 10 bases map to TRBD2. The V segment lost 0 bases and the J segment 1 base; nucleotides outside the gene matches: 7. The CDR3 loop spans 18 amino acids. For the CDR3, the DNA is TGTGCCAGCAGTTTAGCGCGCCTAGCGGGAGTGGGCACAGATACGCAGTATTTT. It translates to CASSLARLAGVGTDTQYF.

This clonotype was counted a few times. This chain links TRBV3-1 with TRBJ2-1; possible D gene TRBD1, 5 bases. With 0 bases removed from V and 5 bases from J, the gap between germline ends came to 11 bases. This CDR3 region has 15 residues. The germline gives CDR1 LGHDT, CDR2 YNNKEL (reference sequence). CDR3 in DNA: TGTGCCAGCAGCCAAGAGGCTGGGGCGCACAATGAGCAGTTCTTC. This sequence encodes CASSQEAGAHNEQFF.

The rearrangement joins TRBV7-8 to TRBJ1-2, with D maybe TRBD1 (6 bases). Germline CDR1 reads SGHVS; CDR2 reads FQNEAQ. Trimming pared 3 bases from V and 8 bases from J, leaving 22 bases between. CDR3 size: 16 residues. CDR3 in amino acids: CASSFGLVGGARGYTF. CDR3 DNA sequence: TGTGCCAGCAGCTTTGGGCTCGTGGGGGGCGCGAGAGGCTACACCTTC. Drawing the rest from reference TRBV7-8 and TRBJ1-2, the complete variable domain is GAGVSQSPRYKVAKRGQDVALRCDPISGHVSLFWYQQALGQGPEFLTYFQNEAQLDKSGLPSDRFFAERPEGSVSTLKIQRTQQEDSAVYLCASSFGLVGGARGYTFGSGTRLTVV.

This clonotype has at least ten counts. The chain recombines TRBV10-3 with TRBJ2-7; 8 bases align to TRBD2. CDR3 size: 15 residues. V dropped 3 bases and J dropped 6; count of bases not matched to a gene: 10. Germline V gives CDR1 ENHRY, CDR2 SYGVKD. CDR3 protein: CAISENGGAWGEQYF. The DNA of the CDR3 is TGTGCCATCAGTGAAAACGGGGGGGCCTGGGGCGAGCAGTACTTC.

This clonotype has more than one count but fewer than ten. CDR3 nucleotides: TGTGCCAGCAGCTTAGATGGTATCCAGGGGGCGCGAGGAAACACCATATATTTT. Translating it yields CASSLDGIQGARGNTIYF. The chain employs TRBV7-2 and TRBJ1-3, with 8 bases lining up with TRBD1. This CDR3 is 18 amino acids long. Germline V gives CDR1 SGHTA, CDR2 FQGNSA. The junction had 12 bases not matched to a gene; V was cut back by 1 base and J by 4 bases. Supplemented by reference TRBV7-2 and TRBJ1-3, the full variable domain reads GAGVSQSPSNKVTEKGKDVELRCDPISGHTALYWYRQSLGQGLEFLIYFQGNSAPDKSGLPSDRFSAERTGGSVSTLTIQRTQQEDSAVYLCASSLDGIQGARGNTIYFGEGSWLTVV.

The J gene is TRBJ2-2, the V gene TRBV19, with 7 positions matching TRBD2. V was clipped by 6 bases and J by 1 base; unmatched bases: 5. Germline CDR1 reads LNHDA; CDR2 reads SQIVND (reference sequence). The CDR3 extends over 15 amino acids. The CDR3 DNA sequence: TGTGCCAGTAGATATCAGCGGGGGAACACCGGGGAGCTGTTTTTT. It codes for CASRYQRGNTGELFF.

This clonotype was detected only a few times. The gene calls are TRBV4-2 and TRBJ2-3, with D possibly matching TRBD2 (6 bases). The CDR3 loop spans 14 amino acids. Germline V lookup: CDR1 LGHNA, CDR2 YNFKEQ. Trimming left V 0 bases short and J 5 bases short, with 9 bases between. This CDR3 is CASSQEVGGDTQYF. The CDR3, as DNA: TGTGCCAGCAGCCAAGAAGTCGGGGGAGATACGCAGTATTTT.

This clonotype occurred many times. The V gene is TRBV4-1, the J gene TRBJ2-1, with 12 bases fitting TRBD2. V shed 2 bases, J shed 7 bases, and the junction held 6 bases outside the gene matches. Germline lookup yields CDR1 MGHRA and CDR2 YSYEKL. The CDR3 contains 16 residues. This chain's CDR3 is CASSQLAGGPGNEQFF. The CDR3 DNA follows: TGCGCCAGCAGCCAACTAGCGGGAGGGCCGGGAAATGAGCAGTTCTTC.

The gene calls are TRBV6-6 and TRBJ2-3; 11 bases are shared with TRBD1. CDR3 length: 15 amino acids. Germline CDR1 and CDR2: MNHNY and SVGAGI (reference sequence). V gave up 6 bases and J gave up 6 bases; unmatched junction bases: 8. As DNA, the CDR3 is TGTGCCAGCAGCTATGGACAGGGGGCGATGGATACGCAGTATTTT. Residues: CASSYGQGAMDTQYF.

This clonotype came up a few times. The chain combines TRBV3-1 with TRBJ1-5; TRBD1 aligns across 11 bases. This CDR3 comprises 15 residues. Germline V gives CDR1 LGHDT, CDR2 YNNKEL (reference sequence). The ends lost 4 bases at V and 6 bases at J; junction bases unmatched: 5. Here the CDR3 reads CASSRDRGDGQPQHF. Written as DNA, the CDR3 is TGTGCCAGCAGCCGGGACAGGGGGGACGGTCAGCCCCAGCATTTT. Together with reference TRBV3-1 and TRBJ1-5, the CDR3 gives the full variable domain: DTAVSQTPKYLVTQMGNDKSIKCEQNLGHDTMYWYKQDSKKFLKIMFSYNNKELIINETVPNRFSPKSPDKAHLNLHINSLELGDSAVYFCASSRDRGDGQPQHFGDGTRLSIL.

This clonotype appeared many times. The V gene is TRBV12-3 or TRBV12-4, the J gene TRBJ2-7; 11 bases match TRBD2. This CDR3 is built from 16 residues. J was trimmed by 4 bases and V by 5 bases; bases with no gene match: 10. CDR3 loop: CASSPTPLAGGYEQYF. The CDR3 nucleotides read TGTGCCAGCAGTCCCACTCCCCTAGCGGGAGGTTACGAGCAGTACTTC.

This clonotype was counted ten times or more. The chain is built from TRBV24-1 and TRBJ2-7, with D unresolved. Germline V gives CDR1 KGHDR, CDR2 SFDVKD. The ends were cut back, 6 bases at V and 2 bases at J, with 22 bases in the middle. This CDR3 is 17 amino acids long. CDR3 sequence reads: CATSLPDISQNTYEQYF. CDR3 in DNA: TGTGCCACCAGTCTACCAGACATCTCCCAGAACACCTACGAGCAGTACTTC.

CDR3 region: CASSPGQSRGTDTQYF. The CDR3 nucleotides are TGTGCCAGCAGTCCCGGACAGTCTCGGGGCACAGATACGCAGTATTTT. This chain connects TRBV28 to TRBJ2-3, with a possible D match to TRBD1 (6 bases). Looked up from germline, CDR1 is MDHEN and CDR2 is SYDVKM. Trimming shortened V by 5 bases and J by 1 base, and 16 bases separated the two germline ends. The CDR3 is made up of 16 amino acids.

J is TRBJ2-1 and V is TRBV9, with 7 bases fitting TRBD2. CDR3 length equals 14 residues. J gave up 5 bases and V 4 bases, and 6 bases lay outside the gene matches. Germline assignment: CDR1 SGDLS and CDR2 YYNGEE. CDR3 amino acids: CASSSSGTDNEQFF. The DNA for the CDR3 is TGTGCCAGCAGCTCTAGCGGAACCGACAATGAGCAGTTCTTC.

This clonotype has at least ten counts. The gene calls are TRBV5-4 and TRBJ2-7; TRBD2 is a possible D gene (5 bases). V lost 0 bases and J 3 bases, leaving 10 bases between the germline ends. Germline V gives CDR1 SGHNT, CDR2 YYREEE (reference sequence). The CDR3 covers 14 residues. CDR3 nucleotides: TGTGCCAGCAGCTTGGCGGAGGCCCGCTACGAGCAGTACTTC. Its protein is CASSLAEARYEQYF.

This clonotype was seen a few times. This chain uses TRBV11-2 with TRBJ2-4; D gene ambiguous. The germline V gene has CDR1 SGHAT and CDR2 FQNNGV. The V end lost 1 base, the J end lost 0 bases, and 7 bases lay between the germline ends. The CDR3 runs to 15 residues. CDR3 residues: CASSLGRLAKNIQYF. Written as DNA, the CDR3 is TGTGCCAGCAGCTTAGGCAGGCTAGCCAAAAACATTCAGTACTTC.

Ten or more counts support this clonotype. This chain joins TRBV7-2 and TRBJ1-5; D is undetermined. The CDR3 is made up of 13 amino acids. Germline V gene lookup returns CDR1 SGHTA and CDR2 FQGNSA. Trimming took 3 bases from V and 0 from J, leaving 3 bases between them. The CDR3 protein is CASSLVSNQPQHF. The CDR3 bases are TGTGCCAGCAGCTTGGTTAGCAATCAGCCCCAGCATTTT.

This clonotype was detected only a few times. This chain links TRBV11-3 with TRBJ2-1, with 14 positions matching TRBD2. Germline CDR1 and CDR2: SGHNT and YENEEA. Trimming at V came to 5 bases and at J to 7 bases, leaving 7 bases not matched to a gene. The length of the CDR3 is 16 residues. The DNA for the CDR3 is TGTGCCAGCAGCCCCCGGGGACTAGCGGGAGCGAATGAGCAGTTCTTC. It encodes CASSPRGLAGANEQFF.

The V call is TRBV7-9, the J call TRBJ1-1; D possibly corresponds to TRBD1 (5 bases). Germline loops: CDR1 SEHNR, CDR2 FQNEAQ (reference sequence). This CDR3 contains 16 residues. V lost 11 bases, J lost 7 bases, and 29 bases lay in between. The CDR3: CAAGTSGTGYSFEAFF. CDR3 in DNA: TGTGCCGCTGGAACTTCAGGGACGGGCTATTCCTTTGAAGCTTTCTTT. The full variable domain, its missing parts supplied by reference TRBV7-9 and TRBJ1-1, is DTGVSQNPRHKITKRGQNVTFRCDPISEHNRLYWYRQTLGQGPEFLTYFQNEAQLEKSRLLSDRFSAERPKGSFSTLEIQRTEQGDSAMYLCAAGTSGTGYSFEAFFGQGTRLTVV.

In regard to this clonotype: At one boundary the junction diverges from the germline segment, which might be a read error. The CDR3 coding sequence is TGTGCCAGCAGAGAAGCAGGATCTGGAAACACCATATATTTT. It encodes CASREAGSGNTIYF. The rearrangement uses TRBV2 and TRBJ1-3; D uncertain. This CDR3 spans 14 amino acids. Germline CDR1 reads SNHLY; CDR2 reads FYNNEI.

This clonotype was seen only a few times. The chain combines TRBV28 with TRBJ2-7; TRBD2 is a possible D gene (7 bases). Germline CDR1 and CDR2: MDHEN and SYDVKM. V lost 3 bases and J 7 bases, leaving 16 bases between the germline ends. The CDR3 consists of 14 residues. DNA of the CDR3: TGTGCCAGCAGTTTCACAGGGAGGGTAAGGGAGCAGTACTTC. Its translation is CASSFTGRVREQYF.